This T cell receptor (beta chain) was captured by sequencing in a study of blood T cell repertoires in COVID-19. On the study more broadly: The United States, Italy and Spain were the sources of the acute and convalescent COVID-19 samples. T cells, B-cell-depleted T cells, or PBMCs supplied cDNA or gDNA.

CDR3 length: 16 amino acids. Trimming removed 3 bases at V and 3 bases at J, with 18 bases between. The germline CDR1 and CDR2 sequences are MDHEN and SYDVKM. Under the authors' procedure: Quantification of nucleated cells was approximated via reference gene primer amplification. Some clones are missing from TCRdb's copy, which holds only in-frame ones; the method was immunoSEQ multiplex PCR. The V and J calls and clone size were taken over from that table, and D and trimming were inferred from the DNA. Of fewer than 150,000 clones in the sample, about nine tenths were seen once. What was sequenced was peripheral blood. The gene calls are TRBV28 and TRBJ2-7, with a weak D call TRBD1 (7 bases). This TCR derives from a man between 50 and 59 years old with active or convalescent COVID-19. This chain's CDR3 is CASSLGRRDRDYEQYF. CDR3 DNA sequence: TGTGCCAGCAGTTTGGGCCGGAGGGACAGAGACTACGAGCAGTACTTC.